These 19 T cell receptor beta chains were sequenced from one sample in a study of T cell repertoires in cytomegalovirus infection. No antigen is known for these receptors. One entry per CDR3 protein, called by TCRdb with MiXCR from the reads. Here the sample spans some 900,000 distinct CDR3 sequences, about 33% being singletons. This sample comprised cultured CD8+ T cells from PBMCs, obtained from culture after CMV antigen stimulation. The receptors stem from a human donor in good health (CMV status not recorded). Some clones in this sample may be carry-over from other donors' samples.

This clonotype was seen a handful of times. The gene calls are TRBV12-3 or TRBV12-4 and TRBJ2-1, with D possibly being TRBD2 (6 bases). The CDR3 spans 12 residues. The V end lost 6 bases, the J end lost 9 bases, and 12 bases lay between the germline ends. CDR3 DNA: TGTGCCAGCAGCCCGGGGGACGGTGAGCAGTTCTTC. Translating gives CASSPGDGEQFF.

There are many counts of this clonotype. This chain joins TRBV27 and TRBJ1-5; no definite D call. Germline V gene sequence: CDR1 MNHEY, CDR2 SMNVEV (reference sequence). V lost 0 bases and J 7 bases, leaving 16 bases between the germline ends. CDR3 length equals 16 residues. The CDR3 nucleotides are TGTGCCAGCAGTTTATCCCCCAGTAAAGGTGCCCAGCCCCAGCATTTT. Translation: CASSLSPSKGAQPQHF.

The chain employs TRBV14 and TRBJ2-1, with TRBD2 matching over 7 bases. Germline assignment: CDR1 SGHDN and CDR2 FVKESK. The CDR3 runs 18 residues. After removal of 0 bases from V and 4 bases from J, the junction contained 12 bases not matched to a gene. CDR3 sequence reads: CASSQEGWPGGFYNEQFF. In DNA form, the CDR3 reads TGTGCCAGCAGCCAAGAAGGGTGGCCGGGGGGATTTTACAATGAGCAGTTCTTC.

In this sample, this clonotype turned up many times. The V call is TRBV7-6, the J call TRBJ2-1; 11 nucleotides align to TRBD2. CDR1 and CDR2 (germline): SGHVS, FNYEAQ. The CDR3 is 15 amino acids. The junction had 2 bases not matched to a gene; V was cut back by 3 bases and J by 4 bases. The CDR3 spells CASSFASGGYNEQFF. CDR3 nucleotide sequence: TGTGCCAGCAGCTTTGCTAGCGGGGGGTACAATGAGCAGTTCTTC.

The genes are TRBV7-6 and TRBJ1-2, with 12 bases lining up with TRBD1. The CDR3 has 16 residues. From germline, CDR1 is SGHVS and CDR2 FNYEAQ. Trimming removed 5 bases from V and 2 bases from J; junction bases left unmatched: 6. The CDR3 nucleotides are TGTGCCAGCAGCCCCAAAGGGACAGGGGGCAACTATGGCTACACCTTC. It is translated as CASSPKGTGGNYGYTF.

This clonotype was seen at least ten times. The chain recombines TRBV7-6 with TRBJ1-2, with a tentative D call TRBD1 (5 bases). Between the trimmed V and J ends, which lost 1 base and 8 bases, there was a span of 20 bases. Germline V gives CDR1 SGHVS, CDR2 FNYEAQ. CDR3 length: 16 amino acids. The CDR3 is CASSLGPLWGLSGYTF. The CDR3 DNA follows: TGTGCCAGCAGCTTAGGCCCCCTTTGGGGACTCAGCGGCTACACCTTC.

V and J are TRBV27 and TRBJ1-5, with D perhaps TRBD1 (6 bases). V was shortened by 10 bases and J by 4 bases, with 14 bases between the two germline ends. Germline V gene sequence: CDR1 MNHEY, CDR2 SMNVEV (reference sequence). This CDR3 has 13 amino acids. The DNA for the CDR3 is TGTGCCACCCAACAGGGTCCTAATCAGCCCCAGCATTTT. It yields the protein CATQQGPNQPQHF.

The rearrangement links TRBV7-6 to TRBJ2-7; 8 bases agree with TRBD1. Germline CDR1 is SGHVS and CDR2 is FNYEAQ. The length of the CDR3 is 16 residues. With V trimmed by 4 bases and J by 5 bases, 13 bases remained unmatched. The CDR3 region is CASSSNRVTGEDEQYF. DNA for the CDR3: TGTGCCAGCAGCTCGAACCGTGTGACAGGGGAAGACGAGCAGTACTTC.

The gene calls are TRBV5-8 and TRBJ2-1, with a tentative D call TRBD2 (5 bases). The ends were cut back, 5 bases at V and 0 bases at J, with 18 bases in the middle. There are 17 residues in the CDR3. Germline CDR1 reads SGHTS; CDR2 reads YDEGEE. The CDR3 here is CASSRGDVSSSYNEQFF. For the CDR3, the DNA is TGTGCCAGCAGTCGGGGAGACGTTTCGAGCTCCTACAATGAGCAGTTCTTC.

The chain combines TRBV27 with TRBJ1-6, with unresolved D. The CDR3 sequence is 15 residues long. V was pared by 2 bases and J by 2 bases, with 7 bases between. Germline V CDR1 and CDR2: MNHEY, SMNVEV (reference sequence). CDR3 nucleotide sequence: TGTGCCAGCAGTTTAGGGGTCCCCTATAATTCACCCCTCCACTTT. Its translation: CASSLGVPYNSPLHF.

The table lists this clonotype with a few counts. The CDR3 region has the DNA TGTGCCAGCAGCTCCGGGACCCAAAATCAGCCCCAGCATTTT. This encodes CASSSGTQNQPQHF. The chain employs TRBV7-9 and TRBJ1-5, with D possibly TRBD1 on 5 matching bases. This CDR3 contains 14 residues. The V end lost 4 bases, the J end lost 4 bases, and 11 bases lay between the germline ends. Germline V gene sequence: CDR1 SEHNR, CDR2 FQNEAQ (reference sequence).

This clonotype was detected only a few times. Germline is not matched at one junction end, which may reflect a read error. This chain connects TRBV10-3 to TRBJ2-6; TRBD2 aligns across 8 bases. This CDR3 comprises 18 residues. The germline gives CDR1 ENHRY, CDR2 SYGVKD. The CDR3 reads CAIREFDGGALGANVLTF. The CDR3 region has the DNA TGTGCCATCAGGGAGTTTGACGGGGGGGCCCTTGGGGCCAACGTCCTGACTTTC.

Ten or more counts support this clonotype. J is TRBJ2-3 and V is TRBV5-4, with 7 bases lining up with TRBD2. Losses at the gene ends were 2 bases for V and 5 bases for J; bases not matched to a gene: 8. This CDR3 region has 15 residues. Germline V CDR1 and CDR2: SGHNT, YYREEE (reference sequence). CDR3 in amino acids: CASSFSRGERDTQYF. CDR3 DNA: TGTGCCAGCAGCTTTTCCCGGGGGGAACGAGATACGCAGTATTTT.

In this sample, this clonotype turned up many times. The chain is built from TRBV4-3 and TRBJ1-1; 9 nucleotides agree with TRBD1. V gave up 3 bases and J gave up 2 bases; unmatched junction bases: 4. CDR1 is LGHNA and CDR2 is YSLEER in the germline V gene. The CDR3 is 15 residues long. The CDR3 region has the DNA TGCGCCAGCAGCCAGGGGACAGGGAGCAACACTGAAGCTTTCTTT. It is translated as CASSQGTGSNTEAFF.

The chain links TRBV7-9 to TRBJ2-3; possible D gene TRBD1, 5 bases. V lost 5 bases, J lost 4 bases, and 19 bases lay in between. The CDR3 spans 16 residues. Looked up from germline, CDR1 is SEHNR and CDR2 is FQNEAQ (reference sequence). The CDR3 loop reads CASSDEDGAEPDTQYF. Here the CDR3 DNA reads TGTGCCAGCAGCGACGAGGATGGGGCGGAACCAGATACGCAGTATTTT.

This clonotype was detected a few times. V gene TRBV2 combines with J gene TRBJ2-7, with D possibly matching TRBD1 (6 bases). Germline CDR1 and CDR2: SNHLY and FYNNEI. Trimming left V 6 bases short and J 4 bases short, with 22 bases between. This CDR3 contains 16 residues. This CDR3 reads CASRTWDRGQPYEQYF. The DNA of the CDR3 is TGTGCCAGCAGGACATGGGATAGAGGACAGCCGTACGAGCAGTACTTC.

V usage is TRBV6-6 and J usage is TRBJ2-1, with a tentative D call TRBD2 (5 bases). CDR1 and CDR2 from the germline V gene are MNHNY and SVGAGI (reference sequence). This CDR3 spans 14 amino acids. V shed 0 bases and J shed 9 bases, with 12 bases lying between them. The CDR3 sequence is CASSYSHRGGEQFF. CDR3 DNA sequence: TGTGCCAGCAGTTACTCGCATCGGGGTGGTGAGCAGTTCTTC.

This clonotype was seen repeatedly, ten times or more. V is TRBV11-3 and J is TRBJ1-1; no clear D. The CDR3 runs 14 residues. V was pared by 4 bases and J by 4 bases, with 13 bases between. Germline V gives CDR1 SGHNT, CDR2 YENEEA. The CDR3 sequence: CASSSRQEGTEAFF. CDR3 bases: TGTGCCAGCAGCTCCCGCCAGGAAGGCACTGAAGCTTTCTTT.

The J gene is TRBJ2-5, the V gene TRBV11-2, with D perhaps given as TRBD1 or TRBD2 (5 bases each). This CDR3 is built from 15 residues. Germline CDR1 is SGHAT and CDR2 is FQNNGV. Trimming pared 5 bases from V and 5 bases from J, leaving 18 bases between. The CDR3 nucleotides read TGTGCCAGCAGCCACGGGACCGCGGCATTTGAGACCCAGTACTTC. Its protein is CASSHGTAAFETQYF.